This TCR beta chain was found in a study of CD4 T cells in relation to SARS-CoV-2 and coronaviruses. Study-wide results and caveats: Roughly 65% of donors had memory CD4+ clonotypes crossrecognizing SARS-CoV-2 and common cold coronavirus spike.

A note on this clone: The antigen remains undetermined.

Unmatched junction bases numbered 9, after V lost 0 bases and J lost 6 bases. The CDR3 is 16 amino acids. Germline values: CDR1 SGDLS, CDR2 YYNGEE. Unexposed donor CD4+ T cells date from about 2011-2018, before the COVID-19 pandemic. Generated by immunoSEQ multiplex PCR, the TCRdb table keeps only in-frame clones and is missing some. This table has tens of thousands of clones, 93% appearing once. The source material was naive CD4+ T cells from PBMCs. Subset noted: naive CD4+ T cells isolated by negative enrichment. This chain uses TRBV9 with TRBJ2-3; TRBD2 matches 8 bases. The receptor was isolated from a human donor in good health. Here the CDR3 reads CASSVGQRGSLDTQYF. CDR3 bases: TGTGCCAGCAGCGTAGGGCAGCGGGGGTCACTCGATACGCAGTATTTT.